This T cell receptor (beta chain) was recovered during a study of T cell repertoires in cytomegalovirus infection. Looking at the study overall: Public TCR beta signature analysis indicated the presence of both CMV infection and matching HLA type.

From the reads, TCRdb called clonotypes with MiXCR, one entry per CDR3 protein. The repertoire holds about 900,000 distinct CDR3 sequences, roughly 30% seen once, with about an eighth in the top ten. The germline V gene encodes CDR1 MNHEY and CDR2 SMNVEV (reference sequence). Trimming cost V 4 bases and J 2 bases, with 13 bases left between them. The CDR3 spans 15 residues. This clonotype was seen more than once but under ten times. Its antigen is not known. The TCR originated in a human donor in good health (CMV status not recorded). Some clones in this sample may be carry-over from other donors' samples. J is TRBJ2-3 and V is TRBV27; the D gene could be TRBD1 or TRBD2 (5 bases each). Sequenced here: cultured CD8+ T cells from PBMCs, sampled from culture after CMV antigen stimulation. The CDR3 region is CASSSNSGLTDTQYF. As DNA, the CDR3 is TGTGCCAGCAGTTCCAACTCGGGGCTCACAGATACGCAGTATTTT.